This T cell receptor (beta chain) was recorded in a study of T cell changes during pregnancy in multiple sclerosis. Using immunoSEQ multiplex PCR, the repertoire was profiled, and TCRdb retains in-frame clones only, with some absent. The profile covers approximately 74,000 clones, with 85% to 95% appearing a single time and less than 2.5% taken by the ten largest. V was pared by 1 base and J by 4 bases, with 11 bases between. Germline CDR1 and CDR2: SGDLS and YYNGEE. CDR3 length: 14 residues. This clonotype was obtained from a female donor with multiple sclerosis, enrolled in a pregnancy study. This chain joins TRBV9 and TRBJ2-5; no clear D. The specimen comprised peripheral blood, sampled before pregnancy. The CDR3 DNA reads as TGTGCCAGCAGCGTAAGTCCAGAGGCAGAGACCCAGTACTTC. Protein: CASSVSPEAETQYF.